This T cell receptor beta chain was sequenced in a study of cytomegalovirus exposure and HLA in healthy donors. The sample holds one count of this clone. Its antigen is currently unknown. The PCR had 60 Vbeta and 13 Jbeta primers. Using immunoSEQ multiplex PCR, the repertoire was profiled, and TCRdb retains in-frame clones only, with some absent. Here the sample spans around 180,000 clones, 81% being singletons. Trimming left V 0 bases short and J 0 bases short, with 6 bases between. The CDR3 is made up of 15 amino acids. Germline V gene lookup returns CDR1 LGHNA and CDR2 YSLEER. Points from the study as a whole: Data from an earlier analysis indicated that most TCR beta V segments were productive either about 87% or about 30% of the time. The investigators catalogued 150 to 200 TCR beta chains as cytomegalovirus-associated. In vitro assays verified that a few CMV-associated chains recognized CMV antigens specifically. Follow-up analysis later connected one missense variant in DCLRE1C with trimming of TCR beta V- and J-genes.

The clonotype comes from a man aged 18 to 29 in good health and CMV-seronegative. V usage is TRBV4-3 and J usage is TRBJ2-1, with D tentatively TRBD2 (6 bases). Sequenced: PBMCs. CDR3 nucleotides: TGCGCCAGCAGCCAAGATAGCGGCTCCTACAATGAGCAGTTCTTC. It specifies CASSQDSGSYNEQFF.